The 16 T cell receptor beta chains reported below all come from one sample, sequenced in a study of CXCR3-negative and CXCR3-positive naive CD8 T cells. General study points: Naive CXCR3-positive cells had TRB CDR3s more hydrophobic than those of CXCR3-negative naive cells.

TRB cDNA libraries were made by UMI-labeled 5' RACE. After re-calling the 5' RACE reads, TCRdb lists one entry per CDR3 protein, DNA absent. The sample totals more than 70,000 distinct CDR3 sequences. The antigens of these receptors remain unknown. Sequencing was carried out using naive CXCR3+ CD8+ T cells from blood. Subset specified: CD45RO-CCR7+CD27+CD95- naive CD8+ T cells expressing CXCR3 (TNR3+). These receptors all stem from a human donor in good health. Some clones in this sample may be carry-over from other donors' samples.

V gene TRBV15 combines with J gene TRBJ1-4; TCRdb picks TRBD1, but there is no DNA to check that call. The CDR3 consists of 16 residues. Looked up from germline, CDR1 is LNHNV and CDR2 is YYDKDF (reference sequence). CDR3 amino acids: CATSRDRGAANEKLFF. The entire variable domain, with the rest obtained from reference TRBV15 and TRBJ1-4, is as follows: DAMVIQNPRYQVTQFGKPVTLSCSQTLNHNVMYWYQQKSSQAPKLLFHYYDKDFNNEADTPDNFQSRRPNTSFCFLDIRSPGLGDTAMYLCATSRDRGAANEKLFFGSGTQLSVL.

The CDR3: CASSKRYGGVAKNIQYF. The gene calls are TRBV21-1 and TRBJ2-4. TRBV21-1 is marked as a pseudogene. The CDR3 covers 17 residues.

This chain uses TRBV9 with TRBJ2-1; TCRdb calls TRBD1, which cannot be checked without DNA. From germline, CDR1 is SGDLS and CDR2 YYNGEE. The length of the CDR3 is 12 residues. The CDR3 region is CASKGMGEEQFF.

The chain recombines TRBV4-1 with TRBJ1-5; TCRdb calls TRBD1, which cannot be checked without DNA. CDR3 length equals 14 residues. Germline lookup yields CDR1 MGHRA and CDR2 YSYEKL. CDR3 residues: CASSPGDLNQPQHF.

The gene calls are TRBV7-9 and TRBJ2-1; TCRdb outputs TRBD1, but without DNA this stays unchecked. The CDR3 covers 15 residues. Germline CDR1 is SEHNR and CDR2 is FQNEAQ (reference sequence). CDR3 protein: CASSLQGRGYNEQFF.

This chain uses TRBV15 with TRBJ2-1; TCRdb's D call of TRBD1 is untestable without DNA. The germline V gene has CDR1 LNHNV and CDR2 YYDKDF (reference sequence). The CDR3 covers 18 residues. Here the CDR3 reads CATSTIPEDREKYNEQFF. The full variable domain, rest sourced from reference TRBV15 and TRBJ2-1, is DAMVIQNPRYQVTQFGKPVTLSCSQTLNHNVMYWYQQKSSQAPKLLFHYYDKDFNNEADTPDNFQSRRPNTSFCFLDIRSPGLGDTAMYLCATSTIPEDREKYNEQFFGPGTRLTVL.

The genes are TRBV20-1 and TRBJ2-3; as DNA is missing, the TRBD2 call by TCRdb cannot be tested. Germline assignment: CDR1 DFQATT and CDR2 SNEGSKA (reference sequence). This CDR3 region has 16 residues. The CDR3 loop reads CSAPEHTLAGEDTQYF.

V usage is TRBV28 and J usage is TRBJ2-7; the TRBD1 assignment by TCRdb is unverifiable without DNA. CDR3 size: 18 residues. Per the germline V gene, CDR1 is MDHEN and CDR2 is SYDVKM. CDR3 loop: CASSPPTTGGPSSYEQYF.

V and J are TRBV7-2 and TRBJ2-1; lacking DNA, the TRBD2 call made by TCRdb goes unchecked. This CDR3 contains 13 residues. Germline CDR1 is SGHTA and CDR2 is FQGNSA. CDR3 in amino acids: CASTAPRVNEQFF.

The chain employs TRBV15 and TRBJ2-7; the D gene TCRdb calls, TRBD1, cannot be checked with no DNA. CDR1 and CDR2 from the germline V gene are LNHNV and YYDKDF (reference sequence). CDR3 length: 14 residues. CDR3 sequence: CATSSRTGPYEQYF.

V is TRBV6-2 or TRBV6-3 and J is TRBJ1-5; TCRdb selects TRBD1, and the lack of DNA leaves this call unchecked. The CDR3 has 13 residues. Germline V gives CDR1 MNHEY, CDR2 SVGEGT. The CDR3 loop reads CASSYPGEQPQHF.

The genes are TRBV3-1 and TRBJ2-7; the D call of TRBD1 rests on TCRdb alone, since no DNA is present to check it. The CDR3 has 16 residues. Germline loops: CDR1 LGHDT, CDR2 YNNKEL (reference sequence). Here the CDR3 reads CASSPLEGGDSYEQYF.

This rearrangement joins TRBV9 to TRBJ2-7. The CDR3 totals 13 residues. Germline V gives CDR1 SGDLS, CDR2 YYNGEE. CDR3 in amino acids: CASSVGDTYEQYF. The whole variable domain, filled in from reference TRBV9 and TRBJ2-7, reads DSGVTQTPKHLITATGQRVTLRCSPRSGDLSVYWYQQSLDQGLQFLIQYYNGEERAKGNILERFSAQQFPDLHSELNLSSLELGDSALYFCASSVGDTYEQYFGPGTRLTVT.

This chain uses TRBV4-1 with TRBJ2-2; the TCRdb call, TRBD2, lacks DNA for checking. The CDR3 covers 15 residues. CDR1 MGHRA and CDR2 YSYEKL come from the germline V gene. The CDR3 sequence is CASSQEPSGTGELFF.

The gene calls are TRBV7-9 and TRBJ2-2. Germline loops: CDR1 SEHNR, CDR2 FQNEAQ (reference sequence). The CDR3 sequence is 14 residues long. The chain's CDR3 is CASSLSGRTGELFF.

V usage is TRBV25-1 and J usage is TRBJ2-2; the TCRdb D gene call, TRBD1, has no DNA to confirm it. Per the germline V gene, CDR1 is MGHDK and CDR2 is SYGVNS. This CDR3 has 15 amino acids. CDR3 region: CASSEYQGTTGELFF.